The rows below give T cell receptor beta chains drawn from one sample of a study of T cells in localized non-small cell lung cancer. Some clones are missing from TCRdb's copy, which holds only in-frame ones; the method was immunoSEQ multiplex PCR. The sample has about 82,000 clones, 80% seen once. Sequencing used PBMCs, obtained before any cancer treatment. The receptors here all came from a man between 40 and 70 years old with stage II squamous cell lung carcinoma. The CDR3 runs from the conserved cysteine through the conserved F or W. The D gene is left open where the match is weak. Part of the rows lack a size; the others show once, few, many or a class for expanded clones.

V gene	J gene	D gene	clone size	CDR3 DNA	CDR3 protein
TRBV7-8	TRBJ2-2	-	-	TGTGCCAGCAGCTTAGGGAGACAGTTGAACACCGGGGAGCTGTTTTTT	CASSLGRQLNTGELFF
TRBV30	TRBJ2-4	-	-	TGTGCCTGGCGTTCAGGGGGGGACAGGTTTGTGCACTTC	CAWRSGGDRFVHF
TRBV5-4	TRBJ2-5	TRBD1	-	TGTGCCAGCAGCTTGGCGTCCCAGGGGGCTGAGACCCAGTACTTC	CASSLASQGAETQYF
TRBV28	TRBJ2-7	-	few	TGTGCCAGCAGCTACAGGGTCGGAACCTACGAGCAGTACTTC	CASSYRVGTYEQYF
TRBV7-6	TRBJ2-1	TRBD1	-	TGTGCCAGCAGCCCGAGGACAGGGGGGATCTACAATGAGCAGTTCTTC	CASSPRTGGIYNEQFF
TRBV6-5	TRBJ2-3	TRBD1	-	TGTGCCAGCAGTTTCGATAGGGACAGATACACAGATACGCAGTATTTT	CASSFDRDRYTDTQYF
TRBV4-3	TRBJ1-3	-	-	TGCGCCAGCAGCCAAGATCGGGCGCCTGGAAACACCATATATTTT	CASSQDRAPGNTIYF
TRBV5-5	TRBJ2-5	TRBD1	-	TGTGCCAGCAGCACAGGGGGAGAGACCCAGTACTTC	CASSTGGETQYF
TRBV6-1	TRBJ2-3	-	-	TGTGCCAGCACCCTGACTGATAGCACAGATACGCAGTATTTT	CASTLTDSTDTQYF
TRBV5-1	TRBJ2-2	-	-	TGCGCCAGCAGCTTGAAAACGGTGCCCCGAAGCACCGGGGAGCTGTTTTTT	CASSLKTVPRSTGELFF
TRBV28	TRBJ1-1	-	-	TGTGCCAGCAGTCCTGGCGGGTTTCGGGCTGAAGCTTTCTTT	CASSPGGFRAEAFF
TRBV19	TRBJ2-7	TRBD1	once	TGTGCCAGCACACAGGGGAGCTCCTACGAGCAGTACTTC	CASTQGSSYEQYF
TRBV7-2	TRBJ2-2	-	-	TGTGCCAGCAGCTTATGGCTCAGGGCGAACACCGGGGAGCTGTTTTTT	CASSLWLRANTGELFF
TRBV6-5	TRBJ1-2	TRBD1	-	TGTGCCAGCAGCCCTGGCTTGACAGGGGGCTATGGCTACACCTTC	CASSPGLTGGYGYTF
TRBV7-6	TRBJ1-2	-	-	TGTGCCAGCAGCCCCACCCCTCGTAACTATGGCTACACCTTC	CASSPTPRNYGYTF
TRBV2	TRBJ2-1	-	-	TGTGCCAGCAGTGAAGCGCGAGGGACTTATTCCTACAATGAGCAGTTCTTC	CASSEARGTYSYNEQFF
TRBV4-3	TRBJ2-7	-	-	TGCGCCAGCAGCCAAGATCGGGGGACACCTCTCTACGAGCAGTACTTC	CASSQDRGTPLYEQYF
TRBV19	TRBJ2-5	TRBD2	many	TGTGCCAGTAGTATGGGAGGGGTGGAGACCCAGTACTTC	CASSMGGVETQYF
TRBV28	TRBJ2-7	TRBD2	-	TGTGCCAGCAGCATAAAACAAGCGGGAGAGGGACACGAGCAGTACTTC	CASSIKQAGEGHEQYF
TRBV11-2	TRBJ2-3	TRBD2	-	TGTGCCAGCAGCTTAGCAGCGGGAGGGCCCTATACGCAGTATTTT	CASSLAAGGPYTQYF
TRBV19	TRBJ1-2	TRBD1	-	TGTGCCAGTAGCCCTGGGACAGGGAGCTATGGCTACACCTTC	CASSPGTGSYGYTF
TRBV5-1	TRBJ1-3	TRBD1	-	TGCGCCAGCAGCTCCGACAGGGGCACCATATATTTT	CASSSDRGTIYF
TRBV4-2	TRBJ1-5	-	-	TGTGCCAGCAGCCAAGAGTTAGCGACTGCTTACAATCAGCCCCAGCATTTT	CASSQELATAYNQPQHF
TRBV7-2	TRBJ2-3	-	-	TGTGCCAGCAGCTTAATGGGGGATACGCAGTATTTT	CASSLMGDTQYF
TRBV7-9	TRBJ2-7	-	-	TGTGCCAGCGGGACTGGGCTCACCTACGAGCAGTACTTC	CASGTGLTYEQYF
TRBV19	TRBJ2-7	-	-	TGTGCCAGTAGTGTCCGGGACGGGGCCTACGAGCAGTACTTC	CASSVRDGAYEQYF
TRBV5-5	TRBJ2-7	-	-	TGTGCCAGCAGCTTTTCACCCTACGAGCAGTACTTC	CASSFSPYEQYF
TRBV7-2	TRBJ2-1	TRBD1	-	TGTGCCAGCAGCTTAGGACAGGGATCCTACAATGAGCAGTTCTTC	CASSLGQGSYNEQFF
TRBV30	TRBJ2-7	TRBD1	-	TGTGCCTGGAGTCAGACAGGGTCCGAGCAGTACTTC	CAWSQTGSEQYF
TRBV2	TRBJ2-7	-	-	TGTGCCAGCAGTGAAAACGACTACGAGCAGTACTTC	CASSENDYEQYF
TRBV6-5	TRBJ2-3	TRBD2	-	TGTGCCAGCAGTCAGACTAGCGGGACCACAGATACGCAGTATTTT	CASSQTSGTTDTQYF
TRBV11-2	TRBJ1-1	-	-	TGTGCCAGCAGCTTAGTTCCGGGGCGCGCGACTGAAGCTTTCTTT	CASSLVPGRATEAFF
TRBV19	TRBJ1-1	-	-	TGTGCCAGTAGTCGAGGGAACAGGGACACTGAAGCTTTCTTT	CASSRGNRDTEAFF
TRBV11-2	TRBJ2-7	-	-	TGTGCCAGCAGCTTAGCCGCGGCCGGAGAGCTAACCTACGAGCAGTACTTC	CASSLAAAGELTYEQYF
TRBV1	TRBJ2-5	-	once	TGCACCAGCAGCCGGTCTAGCGGGGGTCAAGAGACCCAGTACTTC	CTSSRSSGGQETQYF
TRBV29-1	TRBJ1-1	TRBD1	once	TGCAGCGTGGAAGGACAGGTAATGACCACTGAAGCTTTCTTT	CSVEGQVMTTEAFF
TRBV28	TRBJ1-2	-	-	TGTGCCAGCACCAATTCTGAGGGAACGGAGGGAGGCTACACCTTC	CASTNSEGTEGGYTF
TRBV5-1	TRBJ1-1	-	-	TGCGCCAGCAGCTCACTGTCCACTGAAGCTTTCTTT	CASSSLSTEAFF
TRBV19	TRBJ2-6	-	-	TGTGCCAGTAGTTGGACTGGGGCCAACGTCCTGACTTTC	CASSWTGANVLTF
TRBV18	TRBJ2-1	-	few	TGTGCCAGCTCACCACCGAGTAAGGACAATGAGCAGTTCTTC	CASSPPSKDNEQFF
TRBV6-1	TRBJ2-7	-	-	TGTGCCAGCAGTGAAGAGGGGAGCCACTTCTACGAGCAGTACTTC	CASSEEGSHFYEQYF
TRBV13	TRBJ2-1	TRBD1	-	TGTGCCAGCAGCTTCAGGGGGAATGAGCAGTTCTTC	CASSFRGNEQFF
TRBV7-6	TRBJ2-3	-	-	TGTGCCAGCAGCTTAGGGGGGGCGGATACGCAGTATTTT	CASSLGGADTQYF
TRBV7-2	TRBJ2-7	-	-	TGTGCCAGCAGCTTGACTAATTGGGGCGAGCAGTACTTC	CASSLTNWGEQYF